Below are 30 T cell receptor beta chains sequenced from a single sample in a study of blood T cell repertoires in COVID-19. Libraries were prepared by immunoSEQ multiplex PCR; TCRdb keeps only in-frame clonotypes and omits some of them. The data hold around 190,000 clones, with nearly 90% observed a single time. Sequenced sample: peripheral blood. All receptors come from a man aged 45 to 65 with COVID-19, enrolled during active disease.

This CDR3 reads CASSSGVAYEQYF. In DNA, the CDR3 is TGTGCCAGCAGTTCCGGGGTGGCCTACGAGCAGTACTTC. J is TRBJ2-7 and V is TRBV6-5; a possible D gene is TRBD2 (5 bases). Trimming cost V 4 bases and J 2 bases, with 9 bases left between them. This CDR3 region has 13 residues. The germline V gene encodes CDR1 MNHEY and CDR2 SVGAGI.

The J gene is TRBJ2-6, the V gene TRBV7-9; 9 nucleotides line up with TRBD1. The CDR3 consists of 19 residues. In germline, CDR1 is SEHNR, CDR2 FQNEAQ (reference sequence). J was trimmed by 3 bases and V by 1 base; bases with no gene match: 10. CDR3: CASSLDVLTGGGGANVLTF. In DNA form, the CDR3 reads TGTGCCAGCAGCTTAGACGTTTTGACAGGGGGAGGTGGGGCCAACGTCCTGACTTTC.

The V gene is TRBV7-6, the J gene TRBJ2-7, with TRBD2 matching over 9 bases. Per the germline V gene, CDR1 is SGHVS and CDR2 is FNYEAQ. This CDR3 is built from 16 residues. V was clipped by 3 bases and J by 6 bases; unmatched bases: 12. CDR3 nucleotides: TGTGCCAGCAGCTTGGTGGCGGCGGGGGGGCCTGCCGAGCAGTACTTC. This translates into CASSLVAAGGPAEQYF.

The sample holds one count of this clone. The CDR3 DNA is TGTGCCAGCAGCTTGGCCCTGGTGGAGCGAAACACCGGGGAGCTGTTTTTT. Translation gives CASSLALVERNTGELFF. V is TRBV5-6 and J is TRBJ2-2; D call uncertain. This CDR3 has 17 residues. The ends were cut back, 0 bases at V and 2 bases at J, with 14 bases in the middle. Germline CDR1 reads SGHDT; CDR2 reads YYEEEE.

The rearrangement links TRBV5-4 to TRBJ2-5; tentative D call: TRBD1 (5 bases). Germline lookup yields CDR1 SGHNT and CDR2 YYREEE (reference sequence). Deletions cut 0 bases from V and 4 bases from J, with 16 bases between. This CDR3 has 16 residues. CDR3 in amino acids: CASSLGGLSWGETQYF. The CDR3 DNA sequence: TGTGCCAGCAGCTTGGGGGGCCTCTCCTGGGGAGAGACCCAGTACTTC. Combining the CDR3 with reference TRBV5-4 and TRBJ2-5 gives the whole variable domain ETGVTQSPTHLIKTRGQQVTLRCSSQSGHNTVSWYQQALGQGPQFIFQYYREEENGRGNFPPRFSGLQFPNYSSELNVNALELDDSALYLCASSLGGLSWGETQYFGPGTRLLVL.

This chain uses TRBV28 with TRBJ2-7; tentative D call: TRBD1 (5 bases). The CDR3 is made up of 14 amino acids. CDR1 is MDHEN and CDR2 is SYDVKM in the germline V gene. With 3 bases removed from V and 0 bases from J, the gap between germline ends came to 9 bases. The CDR3 sequence is CASSFPTASYEQYF. The CDR3 bases are TGTGCCAGCAGTTTCCCGACAGCCTCCTACGAGCAGTACTTC. The whole variable domain, filled in from reference TRBV28 and TRBJ2-7, reads DVKVTQSSRYLVKRTGEKVFLECVQDMDHENMFWYRQDPGLGLRLIYFSYDVKMKEKGDIPEGYSVSREKKERFSLILESASTNQTSMYLCASSFPTASYEQYFGPGTRLTVT.

This chain connects TRBV5-4 to TRBJ1-5, with D maybe TRBD1 (5 bases). Per germline, CDR1 SGHNT and CDR2 YYREEE (reference sequence). The V gene lost 2 bases and the J gene lost 2 bases, with 14 bases spanning the gap. The CDR3 length is 16 residues. The CDR3 reads CASSFSGEQGNQPQHF. The CDR3 coding sequence is TGTGCCAGCAGCTTCTCGGGGGAGCAGGGCAATCAGCCCCAGCATTTT.

The chain carries TRBV6-5 and TRBJ1-1; TRBD1 might be the D (5 bases). The CDR3 has 15 amino acids. CDR1 and CDR2 (germline): MNHEY, SVGAGI. V lost 6 bases, J lost 1 base, and 15 bases lay in between. The CDR3 protein is CASRTEPVANTEAFF. In DNA form, the CDR3 reads TGTGCCAGCAGGACAGAACCGGTGGCGAACACTGAAGCTTTCTTT.

The V gene is TRBV6-5, the J gene TRBJ2-1, with 8 bases matching TRBD2. The CDR3 is 13 residues long. The V segment lost 5 bases and the J segment 5 bases; nucleotides outside the gene matches: 2. Germline CDR1 and CDR2: MNHEY and SVGAGI. CDR3 DNA sequence: TGTGCCAGCAGTAGGCGGGGGGACAATGAGCAGTTCTTC. It encodes CASSRRGDNEQFF.

DNA of the CDR3: TGTGCCAGCAGCCACACTTCCGGGACTAGCGGGTACAATGAGCAGTTCTTC. Amino acid sequence: CASSHTSGTSGYNEQFF. This chain connects TRBV7-9 to TRBJ2-1; 12 nucleotides agree with TRBD2. This CDR3 is built from 17 residues. Unmatched junction bases numbered 9, after V lost 5 bases and J lost 4 bases. Germline assignment: CDR1 SEHNR and CDR2 FQNEAQ (reference sequence).

V usage is TRBV4-3 and J usage is TRBJ1-2; maybe TRBD1 (5 bases). The CDR3 has 15 residues. With 0 bases removed from V and 7 bases from J, the gap between germline ends came to 15 bases. Germline V gene data show CDR1 as LGHNA and CDR2 as YSLEER. The CDR3 DNA is TGCGCCAGCAGCCAAGATCGGCAGGGATCCCTTGGCTACACCTTC. It yields the protein CASSQDRQGSLGYTF.

The V call is TRBV18, the J call TRBJ1-4, with D tentatively TRBD1 (6 bases). Germline V CDR1 and CDR2: KGHSH, LQKENI. The CDR3 runs to 14 residues. V gave up 3 bases and J gave up 7 bases, with 12 bases separating them. DNA for the CDR3: TGTGCCAGCTCACCGGGGCAGGGGCGTGAAAAACTGTTTTTT. Protein sequence: CASSPGQGREKLFF.

This clone was counted once. This sequence joins TRBV27 and TRBJ1-5; TRBD1 matches 8 bases. The CDR3 has 15 residues. The germline V gene has CDR1 MNHEY and CDR2 SMNVEV (reference sequence). The V and J ends lost 1 base and 6 bases, in that order; junction bases with no gene match: 5. This CDR3 is CASSLFGQGGQPQHF. The CDR3 DNA follows: TGTGCCAGCAGTTTATTCGGACAGGGAGGTCAGCCCCAGCATTTT.

The rearrangement joins TRBV5-1 to TRBJ2-3, with TRBD1 matching over 10 bases. The CDR3 covers 14 residues. Germline CDR1 reads SGHRS; CDR2 reads YFSETQ. J lost 5 bases, V lost 4 bases, and 4 bases had no gene match. In nucleotides, the CDR3 is TGCGCCAGCAGCATGGGACAGGGGCAAGATACGCAGTATTTT. This sequence encodes CASSMGQGQDTQYF.

The V call is TRBV7-2, the J call TRBJ1-6; weak D call: TRBD1 (5 bases). V was clipped by 5 bases and J by 7 bases, with 21 bases between them. This CDR3 has 17 amino acids. Germline lookup yields CDR1 SGHTA and CDR2 FQGNSA. CDR3 nucleotide sequence: TGTGCCAGCAGCCCGCGGGGATCCAGGGCTGGGAATTCACCCCTCCACTTT. Translated: CASSPRGSRAGNSPLHF. Using reference TRBV7-2 and TRBJ1-6 for the parts outside the CDR3, the full variable domain is GAGVSQSPSNKVTEKGKDVELRCDPISGHTALYWYRQSLGQGLEFLIYFQGNSAPDKSGLPSDRFSAERTGGSVSTLTIQRTQQEDSAVYLCASSPRGSRAGNSPLHFGNGTRLTVT.

V usage is TRBV10-3 and J usage is TRBJ1-1, with D maybe TRBD1 (5 bases). The germline V gene has CDR1 ENHRY and CDR2 SYGVKD. The germline V and J ends were trimmed by 6 bases and 0 bases, with 11 bases remaining between them. CDR3 length: 14 residues. CDR3 nucleotides: TGTGCCATCAGCACCGCAGGGATGAACACTGAAGCTTTCTTT. This codes for CAISTAGMNTEAFF.

The chain joins TRBV28 to TRBJ1-5, with no clear D. V lost 5 bases to trimming and J lost 6 bases, with 11 bases between them. This CDR3 is 13 amino acids long. Germline V gene sequence: CDR1 MDHEN, CDR2 SYDVKM. CDR3 DNA sequence: TGTGCCAGCAGTCCACCACCCAGTCAGCCCCAGCATTTT. Amino acids: CASSPPPSQPQHF.

The DNA for the CDR3 is TGTGCCAGCTCTCCGACACTTAACACCGGGGAGCTGTTTTTT. Protein product: CASSPTLNTGELFF. V is TRBV18 and J is TRBJ2-2; D is uncertain. The germline CDR1 and CDR2 sequences are KGHSH and LQKENI. V lost 6 bases and J 2 bases, leaving 10 bases between the germline ends. The CDR3 totals 14 residues.

J is TRBJ1-1 and V is TRBV6-5; 8 nucleotides line up with TRBD1. The trim removed 6 bases at V and 5 bases at J, leaving 11 bases unmatched. The CDR3 has 15 residues. CDR1 is MNHEY, CDR2 SVGAGI, per germline. CDR3 nucleotides: TGTGCCAGCAGCCCCCATGGACAGGGACCGACTGAAGCTTTCTTT. Amino acid sequence: CASSPHGQGPTEAFF.

The J gene is TRBJ2-6, the V gene TRBV7-6, with D perhaps TRBD1 (6 bases). Germline CDR1 reads SGHVS; CDR2 reads FNYEAQ. This CDR3 has 17 residues. The ends were cut back, 4 bases at V and 0 bases at J, with 13 bases in the middle. CDR3: CASSSSAGDSGANVLTF. CDR3 bases: TGTGCCAGCAGCTCATCCGCAGGGGACTCTGGGGCCAACGTCCTGACTTTC.

The chain links TRBV30 to TRBJ2-7; TRBD1 might be the D (5 bases). Germline-derived CDR1 and CDR2 are GTSNPN and SVGIG (reference sequence). V was pared by 4 bases and J by 6 bases, with 16 bases between. CDR3 length: 13 amino acids. CDR3 loop: CAWTPGPPGEQYF. For the CDR3, the DNA is TGTGCCTGGACCCCAGGGCCCCCCGGCGAGCAGTACTTC.

The chain recombines TRBV19 with TRBJ2-2; 9 bases fit TRBD1. V lost 3 bases, J lost 4 bases, and 3 bases stayed unmatched. CDR1 is LNHDA and CDR2 is SQIVND in the germline V gene (reference sequence). The CDR3 is made up of 15 amino acids. CDR3 protein: CASSMGTGTTGELFF. For the CDR3, the DNA is TGTGCCAGTAGTATGGGGACAGGGACCACCGGGGAGCTGTTTTTT.

The chain carries TRBV7-9 and TRBJ2-1; 7 bases fit TRBD2. Germline trimming cut 4 bases from V and 9 bases from J; bases unmatched to any gene: 9. Germline assignment: CDR1 SEHNR and CDR2 FQNEAQ (reference sequence). The CDR3 extends over 14 amino acids. The CDR3 reads CASSYPTGGVEQFF. DNA for the CDR3: TGTGCCAGCAGCTATCCGACGGGGGGAGTTGAGCAGTTCTTC.

V gene TRBV7-2 combines with J gene TRBJ2-3; 7 bases align to TRBD2. The germline CDR1 and CDR2 sequences are SGHTA and FQGNSA. V shed 1 base and J 1 base; nucleotides not matched to a gene: 5. CDR3 length equals 16 residues. CDR3 loop: CASSLGASGRTDTQYF. CDR3 DNA sequence: TGTGCCAGCAGCTTAGGGGCTAGCGGCCGCACAGATACGCAGTATTTT.

V usage is TRBV7-6 and J usage is TRBJ2-7; a possible D gene is TRBD1 (5 bases). Germline loops: CDR1 SGHVS, CDR2 FNYEAQ. The CDR3 is 15 amino acids. Trimming cost V 5 bases and J 5 bases, with 19 bases left between them. The CDR3 region is CASSPTRQSPNEQYF. DNA for the CDR3: TGTGCCAGCAGCCCGACACGACAGAGCCCCAACGAGCAGTACTTC.

This clone has a single count. This chain connects TRBV2 to TRBJ2-3; D unclear. The CDR3 has 12 amino acids. V dropped 1 base and J dropped 9 bases, with 8 bases sitting between them. The germline CDR1 and CDR2 sequences are SNHLY and FYNNEI. The DNA for the CDR3 is TGTGCCAGCAGTGAAGAACCAGGAACGCAGTATTTT. Translation gives CASSEEPGTQYF.

This chain links TRBV7-2 with TRBJ1-3, with a tentative D call TRBD1 (5 bases). The CDR3 is 14 residues long. The germline V and J ends were trimmed by 2 bases and 9 bases, with 14 bases remaining between them. CDR1 is SGHTA, CDR2 FQGNSA, per germline. CDR3 bases: TGTGCCAGCAGCTTACTATTGGAGGGGCGCACCATATATTTT. It codes for CASSLLLEGRTIYF.

This chain links TRBV3-1 (or the pseudogene TRBV3-2) with TRBJ2-2; no clear D gene. CDR3 size: 14 residues. Germline V lookup: CDR1 LGHDT, CDR2 YNNKEL (reference sequence). V was clipped by 0 bases and J by 5 bases, with 7 bases between them. The CDR3 DNA is TGTGCCAGCAGCCAAGAAGGCGGAACCGGGGAGCTGTTTTTT. It codes for CASSQEGGTGELFF.

The rearrangement joins TRBV28 to TRBJ2-1, with 8 nucleotides matching TRBD2. Per the germline V gene, CDR1 is MDHEN and CDR2 is SYDVKM. Trimming took 3 bases from V and 7 from J; bases not matched to a gene: 8. This CDR3 region has 15 residues. The chain's CDR3 is CASSLNSGIPNEQFF. Written as DNA, the CDR3 is TGTGCCAGCAGTTTGAATAGCGGGATTCCGAATGAGCAGTTCTTC.

This clone was observed a single time. This chain joins TRBV5-8 and TRBJ2-1; 7 bases match TRBD2. The CDR3 contains 15 residues. V lost 2 bases to trimming and J lost 8 bases; unmatched junction nucleotides: 10. Per germline, CDR1 SGHTS and CDR2 YDEGEE. Written as DNA, the CDR3 is TGTGCCAGCAGCTTTTGGACTAGGGGATTTGATGAGCAGTTCTTC. Its protein product is CASSFWTRGFDEQFF.